This T cell receptor (beta chain) was found in a study of T cells in Graves' hyperthyroidism and ophthalmopathy. Details on this clonotype: The antigen is not known.

This CDR3 has 14 residues. Trimming cost V 2 bases and J 6 bases; bases outside gene matches: 5. CDR1 MNHEY and CDR2 SVGAGI come from the germline V gene. Study-level points and caveats: Most expanded thyroid clonotypes above 0.001 also appeared in blood.

What was amplified from RNA transcripts were TCR beta CDR3 regions. First-round RT-PCR targeting the TCR CDR3 was performed with the HTBI primer set. From the multiplex PCR reads, TCRdb called clonotypes with MiXCR, one entry per CDR3 protein. The repertoire holds fewer than 750,000 distinct CDR3 sequences, with roughly 15% as singletons. The sample taken for sequencing was blood. The receptor was isolated from a middle-aged woman with Graves' ophthalmopathy. The genes are TRBV6-5 and TRBJ2-7, with 9 bases lining up with TRBD1. This CDR3 is CASSYGTGRVEQYF. CDR3 nucleotides: TGTGCCAGCAGTTACGGGACAGGGCGGGTCGAGCAGTACTTC.